This T cell receptor beta chain was profiled in a study of T cell responses to AZD1222 COVID-19 vaccine. Study conclusions and caveats: Spike-specific TCR breadth and depth went up after people got two AZD1222 doses. CD4 TCRs associated with vaccination spanned spike, dominating at 160-218 and 743-854.

With regard to this clone: Its cognate antigen is unknown.

TCRdb's table, derived via immunoSEQ multiplex PCR, lists solely in-frame clones and lacks some. Of about 120,000 clones listed, around 93% are singletons. CDR3 size: 13 residues. V was pared by 2 bases and J by 2 bases, with 5 bases between. Germline V lookup: CDR1 MNHEY, CDR2 SMNVEV (reference sequence). Sequencing used peripheral blood, obtained 28 days after the second AZD1222 dose. The clonotype was recovered from an adult who received the AZD1222 COVID-19 vaccine. The chain uses TRBV27 and TRBJ2-3; D may be TRBD1 or TRBD2 (5 bases each). In DNA, the CDR3 is TGTGCCAGCAGTTTAGGGACCACAGATACGCAGTATTTT. Translation: CASSLGTTDTQYF.